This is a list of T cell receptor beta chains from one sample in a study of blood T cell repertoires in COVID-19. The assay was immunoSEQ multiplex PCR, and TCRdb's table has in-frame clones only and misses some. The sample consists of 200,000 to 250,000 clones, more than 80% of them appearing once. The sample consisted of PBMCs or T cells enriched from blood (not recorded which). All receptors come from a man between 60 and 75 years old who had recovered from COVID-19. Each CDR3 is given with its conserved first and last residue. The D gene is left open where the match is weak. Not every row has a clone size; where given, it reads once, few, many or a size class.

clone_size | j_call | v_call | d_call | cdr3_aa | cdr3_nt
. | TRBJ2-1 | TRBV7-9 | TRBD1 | CASSSGTGALGEQFF | TGTGCCAGCAGCTCCGGGACAGGGGCGTTGGGTGAGCAGTTCTTC
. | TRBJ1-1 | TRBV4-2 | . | CASSLQGDTEAFF | TGTGCCAGCAGCCTACAGGGAGACACTGAAGCTTTCTTT
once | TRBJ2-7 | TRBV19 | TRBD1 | CASSAQGQGQSLEQYF | TGTGCCAGTAGTGCCCAGGGACAGGGTCAGTCTCTCGAGCAGTACTTC
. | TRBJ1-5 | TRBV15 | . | CATSRDRDQPQHF | TGTGCCACCAGCAGAGATCGGGATCAGCCCCAGCATTTT
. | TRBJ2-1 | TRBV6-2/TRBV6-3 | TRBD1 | CASSYRDRGGSEQFF | TGTGCCAGCAGTTACCGGGACAGGGGAGGTAGTGAGCAGTTCTTC
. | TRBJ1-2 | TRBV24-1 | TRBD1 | CATSDEDRGSYGYTF | TGTGCCACCAGTGATGAGGACAGGGGATCCTATGGCTACACCTTC
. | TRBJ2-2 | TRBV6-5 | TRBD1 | CASSQRQGLTGELFF | TGTGCCAGCAGTCAACGACAGGGGTTAACCGGGGAGCTGTTTTTT
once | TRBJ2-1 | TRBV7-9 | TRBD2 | CASSLVLSGGTEQFF | TGTGCCAGCAGCTTAGTTTTGAGCGGGGGTACTGAGCAGTTCTTC
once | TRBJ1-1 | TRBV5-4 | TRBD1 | CASTSKTGTGGSEAFF | TGTGCCAGCACCAGTAAGACCGGGACAGGGGGCTCTGAAGCTTTCTTT
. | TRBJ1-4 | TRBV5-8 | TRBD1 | CASSFQGVGEKLFF | TGTGCCAGCAGCTTCCAGGGGGTGGGAGAAAAACTGTTTTTT
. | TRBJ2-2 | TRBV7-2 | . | CASSFQGVGGHTGELFF | TGTGCCAGCAGCTTCCAAGGAGTGGGGGGGCACACCGGGGAGCTGTTTTTT
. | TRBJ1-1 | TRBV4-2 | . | CASSTGEGGAFF | TGTGCCAGCAGCACCGGGGAGGGTGGGGCTTTCTTT
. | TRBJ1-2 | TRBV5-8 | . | CASSLDTATYGYTF | TGTGCCAGCAGCTTGGACACAGCAACCTATGGCTACACCTTC
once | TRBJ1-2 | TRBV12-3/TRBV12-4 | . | CASSLRQPGGYTF | TGTGCCAGCAGTTTAAGGCAGCCGGGAGGCTACACCTTC
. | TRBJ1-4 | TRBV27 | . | CASSLEGPGKLFF | TGTGCCAGCAGTTTAGAGGGCCCGGGAAAACTGTTTTTT
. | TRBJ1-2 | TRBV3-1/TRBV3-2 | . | CASSHTGTFYGYTF | TGTGCCAGCAGCCATACCGGGACATTCTATGGCTACACCTTC
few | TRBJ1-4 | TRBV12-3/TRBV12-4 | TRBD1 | CASSWDRGLELFF | TGTGCCAGCAGTTGGGACAGGGGGCTTGAACTGTTTTTT
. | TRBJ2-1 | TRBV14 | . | CASSQGGWRGSSYNEQFF | TGTGCCAGCAGCCAAGGAGGTTGGCGGGGAAGCTCCTACAATGAGCAGTTCTTC
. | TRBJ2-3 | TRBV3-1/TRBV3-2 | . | CASSQGGRGAPDTQYF | TGTGCCAGCAGCCAAGGCGGGCGGGGAGCTCCGGATACGCAGTATTTT
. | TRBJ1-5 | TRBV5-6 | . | CASSLAGNSNQPQHF | TGTGCCAGCAGCTTGGCAGGGAATAGCAATCAGCCCCAGCATTTT
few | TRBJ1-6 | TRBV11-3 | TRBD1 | CASSGRTGQTSPLHF | TGTGCCAGCAGCGGACGGACAGGGCAAACTTCACCCCTCCACTTT
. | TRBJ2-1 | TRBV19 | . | CASRDSYSYNEQFF | TGTGCCAGTAGGGACTCCTACTCCTACAATGAGCAGTTCTTC
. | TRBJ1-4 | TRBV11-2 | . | CASSSRGRDNEKLFF | TGTGCCAGCAGCTCTAGGGGCAGGGATAATGAAAAACTGTTTTTT
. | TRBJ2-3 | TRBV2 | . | CASSDLAGTDTQYF | TGTGCCAGCAGTGATTTGGCCGGCACAGATACGCAGTATTTT
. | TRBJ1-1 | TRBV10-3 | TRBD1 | CAISPGQERAFF | TGTGCCATCAGCCCCGGACAGGAGAGAGCTTTCTTT
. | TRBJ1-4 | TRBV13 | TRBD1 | CASSLADRGNEKLFF | TGTGCCAGCAGCTTAGCGGACAGGGGCAATGAAAAACTGTTTTTT
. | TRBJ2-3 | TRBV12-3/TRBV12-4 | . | CASSERTDTQYF | TGTGCCAGCTCCGAGCGTACAGATACGCAGTATTTT
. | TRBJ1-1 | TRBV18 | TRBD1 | CASSPPGTGRTEAFF | TGTGCCAGCTCACCTCCCGGGACAGGGCGCACTGAAGCTTTCTTT
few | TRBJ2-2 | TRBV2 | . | CASRIQGGTGELFF | TGTGCCAGCAGAATTCAGGGGGGCACCGGGGAGCTGTTTTTT
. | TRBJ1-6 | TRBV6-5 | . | CASSSLSSSYNSPLHF | TGTGCCAGCAGTTCCTTATCCAGCTCCTATAATTCACCCCTCCACTTT